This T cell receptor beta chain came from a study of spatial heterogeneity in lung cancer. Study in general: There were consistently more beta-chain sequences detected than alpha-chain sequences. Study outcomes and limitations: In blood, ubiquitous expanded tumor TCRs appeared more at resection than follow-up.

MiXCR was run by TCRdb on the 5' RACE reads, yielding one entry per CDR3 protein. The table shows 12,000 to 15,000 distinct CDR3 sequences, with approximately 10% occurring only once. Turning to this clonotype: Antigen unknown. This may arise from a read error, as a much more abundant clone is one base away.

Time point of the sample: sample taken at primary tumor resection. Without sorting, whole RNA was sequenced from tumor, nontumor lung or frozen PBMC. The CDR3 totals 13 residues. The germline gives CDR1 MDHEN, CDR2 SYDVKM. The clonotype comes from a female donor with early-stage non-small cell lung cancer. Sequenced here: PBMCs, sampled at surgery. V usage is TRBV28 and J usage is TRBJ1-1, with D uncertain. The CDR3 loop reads CASGFRMNTEAFF. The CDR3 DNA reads TGTGCCAGCGGTTTCCGAATGAACACTGAAGCTTTCTTT.